Below, 13 T cell receptor beta chains from the same sample are listed, as sequenced in a study of CD8+ T cells in alopecia areata. cDNA reverse transcribed from extracted RNA served as the sequencing template. Measured with immunoSEQ multiplex PCR; TCRdb has only the in-frame clones, and not every one. The table lists roughly 180,000 clones, approximately 56% of them singletons. The sample's treatment: oral pan-JAK inhibitor, 5-10 mg twice daily. Material: CD4+ T cells sorted from blood, obtained at week 4, from a patient treated with tofacitinib. The receptors shown here come from a human donor with alopecia areata.

The rearrangement joins TRBV20-1 to TRBJ2-1; no definite D call. The ends were cut back, 6 bases at V and 12 bases at J, with 15 bases in the middle. This CDR3 is built from 11 residues. From germline, CDR1 is DFQATT and CDR2 SNEGSKA (reference sequence). This chain's CDR3 is CSAPLGAGQFF. The CDR3 DNA reads TGCAGTGCGCCCCTTGGTGCTGGGCAGTTCTTC.

The J gene is TRBJ2-2, the V gene TRBV29-1, with D tentatively TRBD2 (6 bases). CDR3 length equals 13 residues. Germline V lookup: CDR1 SQVTM, CDR2 ANQGSEA. The CDR3 spells CSVGGRYTGELFF. The DNA for the CDR3 is TGCAGTGTAGGAGGGCGTTACACCGGGGAGCTGTTTTTT.

The rearrangement joins TRBV6-1 to TRBJ2-3; 9 bases are a match to TRBD1. CDR1 and CDR2 from the germline V gene are MNHNS and SASEGT. V shed 5 bases and J 5 bases; nucleotides not matched to a gene: 5. CDR3 length: 14 residues. CDR3 coding DNA: TGTGCCAGCAGTAGGGGACAGGGAATAGATACGCAGTATTTT. This translates into CASSRGQGIDTQYF.

This clone has just a few counts. J is TRBJ2-7 and V is TRBV10-3; D perhaps matches TRBD2 (6 bases). The CDR3 has 15 residues. Trimming shortened V by 0 bases and J by 4 bases, and 13 bases separated the two germline ends. In germline, CDR1 is ENHRY, CDR2 SYGVKD. The CDR3, as DNA: TGTGCCATCAGTGAGTCCTCGGGGACTCGGTACGAGCAGTACTTC. This sequence encodes CAISESSGTRYEQYF.

The chain recombines TRBV30 with TRBJ1-1; D uncertain. The CDR3 length is 14 residues. Looked up from germline, CDR1 is GTSNPN and CDR2 is SVGIG (reference sequence). V lost 3 bases and J 6 bases, leaving 17 bases between the germline ends. The CDR3 sequence is CAWRSRMGIAEAFF. CDR3 DNA: TGTGCCTGGAGGTCTCGAATGGGGATCGCTGAAGCTTTCTTT.

The sample holds a few counts of this clone. This sequence joins TRBV4-1 and TRBJ2-3; 10 nucleotides align to TRBD1. CDR3 size: 18 residues. Trimming removed 4 bases from V and 4 bases from J; junction bases left unmatched: 14. Germline V gives CDR1 MGHRA, CDR2 YSYEKL. DNA for the CDR3: TGCGCCAGCAGCCGGAGGGGGTCCGGGACAGGGGCAGCAGATACGCAGTATTTT. Residues: CASSRRGSGTGAADTQYF.

The chain carries TRBV5-1 and TRBJ2-3, with 7 nucleotides matching TRBD1. The germline V gene encodes CDR1 SGHRS and CDR2 YFSETQ. The trim removed 4 bases at V and 0 bases at J, leaving 2 bases unmatched. The CDR3 loop spans 14 amino acids. This CDR3 reads CASSTTGSTDTQYF. The CDR3 DNA reads TGCGCCAGCAGCACGACAGGGAGCACAGATACGCAGTATTTT.

The genes are TRBV7-2 and TRBJ2-6; D possibly corresponds to TRBD2 (6 bases). The germline V gene has CDR1 SGHTA and CDR2 FQGNSA. The CDR3 length is 16 residues. The V gene lost 1 base and the J gene lost 4 bases, with 11 bases spanning the gap. CDR3 bases: TGTGCCAGCAGCTTAGGGAGGGCTCGAGGGGCCAACGTCCTGACTTTC. It encodes CASSLGRARGANVLTF.

V and J are TRBV4-1 and TRBJ1-5, with D possibly TRBD1 on 6 matching bases. Germline CDR1 MGHRA, CDR2 YSYEKL. The CDR3 spans 15 residues. Trimming cost V 3 bases and J 2 bases, with 11 bases left between them. CDR3 sequence: CASSHGRGGNQPQHF. The CDR3 DNA is TGCGCCAGCAGCCATGGGAGGGGGGGCAATCAGCCCCAGCATTTT.

This clone was detected a few times. The chain recombines TRBV5-1 with TRBJ1-1, with D possibly matching TRBD1 (6 bases). The CDR3 covers 14 residues. V lost 2 bases to trimming and J lost 8 bases, with 16 bases between them. Germline CDR1 and CDR2: SGHRS and YFSETQ. The CDR3 reads CASSFKGEGTEAFF. DNA for the CDR3: TGCGCCAGCAGCTTTAAGGGGGAGGGGACCGAAGCTTTCTTT.

The rearrangement joins TRBV29-1 to TRBJ1-2, with D hard to call. The CDR3 is made up of 12 amino acids. Trimming shortened V by 8 bases and J by 0 bases, and 10 bases separated the two germline ends. Per the germline V gene, CDR1 is SQVTM and CDR2 is ANQGSEA. The CDR3 DNA is TGCAGCACCGGGGAAACTAACTATGGCTACACCTTC. Amino acids: CSTGETNYGYTF.

This chain links TRBV5-6 with TRBJ1-6; D might be TRBD1 (5 bases). In germline, CDR1 is SGHDT, CDR2 YYEEEE. CDR3 length equals 15 residues. V was cut by 5 bases and J by 9 bases, with 18 bases left in between. Here the CDR3 reads CASSPTGGLTSPLHF. As DNA, the CDR3 is TGTGCCAGCAGTCCCACAGGTGGTTTGACTTCACCCCTCCACTTT.

This chain joins TRBV28 and TRBJ1-2; unclear D gene. The CDR3 loop spans 11 amino acids. V dropped 5 bases and J dropped 1 base, with 2 bases sitting between them. Germline-derived CDR1 and CDR2 are MDHEN and SYDVKM. For the CDR3, the DNA is TGTGCCAGCAGTCTTAACTATGGCTACACCTTC. Encoded protein: CASSLNYGYTF.